This TCR beta chain is from a study of early T cells in non-severe SARS-CoV-2 infection. Across the study: Chains were not paired, and sequencing was done on bulk RNA from unsorted whole blood. Broader study findings: Using VDJdb, the matching emphasized anti-spike CD8 responses while missing private and CD4 specificities.

Separate cDNA molecules each had unique molecular identifiers attached to them. TCRdb reanalysed the 5' RACE reads using MiXCR and keeps one entry per CDR3 protein. The table lists tens of thousands of distinct CDR3 sequences, 5% of them singletons. V lost 5 bases and J 4 bases, leaving 7 bases between the germline ends. The CDR3 runs to 12 residues. The germline gives CDR1 MGHRA, CDR2 YSYEKL. With respect to this clonotype: The antigen is undetermined.

The V call is TRBV4-1, the J call TRBJ2-3; D is ambiguous. Sequenced: whole blood. The source is an adult who was a healthcare worker with PCR-confirmed SARS-CoV-2 infection or an uninfected control (not recorded which). DNA for the CDR3: TGCGCCAGCAGCAGAACAGCAGATACGCAGTATTTT. Amino acid sequence: CASSRTADTQYF.